Following are 18 T cell receptor beta chains from one sample sequenced in a study of blood T cell repertoires in COVID-19. Generated by immunoSEQ multiplex PCR, the TCRdb table keeps only in-frame clones and is missing some. There are under 500,000 clones in the sample; approximately 90% occur only once, and around 4.4% lies in the top ten. What was sequenced was peripheral blood. These receptors originate from a woman under 40 with acute or convalescent COVID-19.

The chain recombines TRBV6-5 with TRBJ2-5; D is ambiguous. Trimming left V 10 bases short and J 1 base short, with 13 bases between. The CDR3 spans 13 residues. Germline lookup yields CDR1 MNHEY and CDR2 SVGAGI. As DNA, the CDR3 is TGTGCCACCATCAGACGGGTCCAAGAGACCCAGTACTTC. Protein sequence: CATIRRVQETQYF.

The chain carries TRBV15 and TRBJ1-2; maybe TRBD1 (5 bases). Trimming left V 0 bases short and J 3 bases short, with 11 bases between. Germline CDR1 and CDR2: LNHNV and YYDKDF (reference sequence). This CDR3 region has 15 residues. The chain's CDR3 is CATSRDAGWDYGYTF. The CDR3 region has the DNA TGTGCCACCAGCAGAGATGCAGGGTGGGACTATGGCTACACCTTC.

The chain recombines TRBV7-2 with TRBJ2-7, with a possible D match to TRBD1 (6 bases). The V end lost 6 bases, the J end lost 4 bases, and 25 bases lay between the germline ends. The germline gives CDR1 SGHTA, CDR2 FQGNSA. The CDR3 runs 17 residues. CDR3 DNA sequence: TGTGCCAGCAGTCACGCCGCACAGGGAAGCAAACCGTACGAGCAGTACTTC. As protein: CASSHAAQGSKPYEQYF.

This clone was observed a few times. V usage is TRBV6-5 and J usage is TRBJ2-7; TRBD1 is a possible D gene (5 bases). The length of the CDR3 is 12 residues. V gave up 6 bases and J gave up 5 bases, with 11 bases separating them. The germline V gene has CDR1 MNHEY and CDR2 SVGAGI. CDR3 region: CASRDRTNEQYF. Written as DNA, the CDR3 is TGTGCCAGCAGGGACCGGACAAACGAGCAGTACTTC.

The chain recombines TRBV7-2 with TRBJ1-2, with TRBD1 matching over 7 bases. Germline V gene data show CDR1 as SGHTA and CDR2 as FQGNSA. The CDR3 runs to 13 residues. V trimming: 5 bases; J trimming: 8 bases; junction bases outside the gene matches: 8. The CDR3 here is CASSPGTADGYTF. The CDR3 DNA reads TGTGCCAGCAGCCCGGGGACAGCCGACGGCTACACCTTC.

This chain links TRBV5-4 with TRBJ1-1, with D perhaps TRBD1 (5 bases). Germline CDR1 reads SGHNT; CDR2 reads YYREEE (reference sequence). Trimming shortened V by 6 bases and J by 0 bases, and 15 bases separated the two germline ends. This CDR3 region has 15 residues. The CDR3 nucleotides are TGTGCCAGCAACCCAAGCGGGGGAATGAACACTGAAGCTTTCTTT. Translation gives CASNPSGGMNTEAFF.

The chain couples TRBV27 to TRBJ2-6, with a possible D match to TRBD1 (6 bases). The CDR3 totals 19 residues. V lost 2 bases and J lost 1, with 18 bases in between. Germline assignment: CDR1 MNHEY and CDR2 SMNVEV (reference sequence). Here the CDR3 DNA reads TGTGCCAGCAGTTTACTCGCCCCCAGGGGACCATCTGGGGCCAACGTCCTGACTTTC. This gives the protein CASSLLAPRGPSGANVLTF.

This clone was seen once. In DNA, the CDR3 is TGTGCCAGCAGAAAAATGGGACAGGGGGCGTTGTCGGGCTACACCTTC. Amino acids: CASRKMGQGALSGYTF. The chain employs TRBV27 and TRBJ1-2; 12 positions match TRBD1. The germline gives CDR1 MNHEY, CDR2 SMNVEV (reference sequence). V trimming: 6 bases; J trimming: 8 bases; junction bases outside the gene matches: 13. The CDR3 sequence is 16 residues long.

The chain carries TRBV6-5 and TRBJ2-1, with D possibly matching TRBD1 (5 bases). The V gene's germline CDR1 is MNHEY and CDR2 SVGAGI. V lost 2 bases and J 8 bases, leaving 16 bases between the germline ends. The CDR3 is made up of 15 amino acids. CDR3 amino acids: CASSYAVTTGHEQFF. In DNA, the CDR3 is TGTGCCAGCAGTTACGCAGTCACCACAGGCCATGAGCAGTTCTTC.

The CDR3 sequence is CASSRGQIQGYTF. DNA of the CDR3: TGTGCCAGCAGCCGTGGACAGATTCAGGGCTACACCTTC. The rearrangement links TRBV7-9 to TRBJ1-2; the D gene is possibly TRBD1 (6 bases). V lost 5 bases, J lost 8 bases, and 15 bases lay in between. Germline V gene lookup returns CDR1 SEHNR and CDR2 FQNEAQ (reference sequence). The length of the CDR3 is 13 residues.

The V and J genes are TRBV10-2 and TRBJ2-6; possibly TRBD2 for D (6 bases). V was cut by 6 bases and J by 2 bases, with 17 bases left in between. This CDR3 is built from 17 residues. The germline V gene has CDR1 WSHSY and CDR2 SAAADI. The CDR3 here is CASSHVAESPGANVLTF. CDR3 nucleotide sequence: TGCGCCAGCAGCCATGTAGCGGAGTCCCCTGGGGCCAACGTCCTGACTTTC.

This sequence joins TRBV7-9 and TRBJ2-7; no definite D call. Germline V lookup: CDR1 SEHNR, CDR2 FQNEAQ (reference sequence). Trimming shortened V by 4 bases and J by 5 bases, and 21 bases separated the two germline ends. The CDR3 has 16 amino acids. The CDR3 region is CASSSHGLDPTHEQYF. DNA for the CDR3: TGTGCCAGCAGCTCCCATGGCCTAGACCCGACCCACGAGCAGTACTTC. Based on the CDR3 plus reference TRBV7-9 and TRBJ2-7, the full variable domain is DTGVSQNPRHKITKRGQNVTFRCDPISEHNRLYWYRQTLGQGPEFLTYFQNEAQLEKSRLLSDRFSAERPKGSFSTLEIQRTEQGDSAMYLCASSSHGLDPTHEQYFGPGTRLTVT.

Remarks on this clone: This CDR3 is also generated by other DNA sequences in the sample. The chain carries TRBV15 and TRBJ1-1; D is unclear. The germline V gene encodes CDR1 LNHNV and CDR2 YYDKDF (reference sequence). V was cut by 0 bases and J by 0 bases, with 11 bases left in between. This CDR3 has 16 residues. CDR3 sequence: CATSRDRGTMNTEAFF. DNA of the CDR3: TGTGCCACCAGCAGAGATCGAGGCACTATGAACACTGAAGCTTTCTTT. The whole variable domain, remainder taken from reference TRBV15 and TRBJ1-1, is DAMVIQNPRYQVTQFGKPVTLSCSQTLNHNVMYWYQQKSSQAPKLLFHYYDKDFNNEADTPDNFQSRRPNTSFCFLDIRSPGLGDTAMYLCATSRDRGTMNTEAFFGQGTRLTVV.

The gene calls are TRBV5-4 and TRBJ2-1; 9 nucleotides match TRBD1. There are 14 residues in the CDR3. V lost 0 bases and J lost 6; bases outside the gene matches: 1. Germline values: CDR1 SGHNT, CDR2 YYREEE (reference sequence). The CDR3 DNA reads as TGTGCCAGCAGCTTGGGACAGGGGGGCAATGAGCAGTTCTTC. Its protein product is CASSLGQGGNEQFF.

The chain is built from TRBV6-5 and TRBJ1-3, with D unresolved. Germline CDR1 reads MNHEY; CDR2 reads SVGAGI. The CDR3 sequence is 14 residues long. V lost 0 bases and J lost 4, with 7 bases in between. Written as DNA, the CDR3 is TGTGCCAGCAGTTACTCTACTAAAGGAAACACCATATATTTT. Translating gives CASSYSTKGNTIYF.

This sequence joins TRBV5-1 and TRBJ2-1; 8 bases map to TRBD1. This CDR3 has 16 amino acids. CDR1 SGHRS and CDR2 YFSETQ come from the germline V gene. The trim removed 4 bases at V and 2 bases at J, leaving 8 bases unmatched. CDR3 coding DNA: TGCGCCAGCAGCCAGCTCCCGGGACAGGCCTACAATGAGCAGTTCTTC. This gives the protein CASSQLPGQAYNEQFF. The entire variable domain, with the rest obtained from reference TRBV5-1 and TRBJ2-1, is as follows: KAGVTQTPRYLIKTRGQQVTLSCSPISGHRSVSWYQQTPGQGLQFLFEYFSETQRNKGNFPGRFSGRQFSNSRSEMNVSTLELGDSALYLCASSQLPGQAYNEQFFGPGTRLTVL.

The chain has TRBV9 and TRBJ1-6; TRBD1 might be the D (6 bases). V was trimmed by 0 bases and J by 7 bases, leaving 17 bases between them. The germline CDR1 and CDR2 sequences are SGDLS and YYNGEE. CDR3 length equals 17 residues. The CDR3: CASSVDPGTRGNSPLHF. The CDR3 nucleotides read TGTGCCAGCAGCGTAGATCCCGGGACCAGGGGAAATTCACCCCTCCACTTT.

The gene calls are TRBV28 and TRBJ2-1; D gene uncertain. V was clipped by 7 bases and J by 4 bases, with 5 bases between them. CDR3 length: 11 amino acids. The germline gives CDR1 MDHEN, CDR2 SYDVKM. In DNA, the CDR3 is TGTGCCAGCACCAAATACAATGAGCAGTTCTTC. The encoded protein is CASTKYNEQFF.